This record covers a single TCR beta chain. What it binds is not known. At one boundary the junction diverges from the germline segment, which might be a read error. Scientists recovered RNA and DNA together from about 21-30 mg of unsorted bulk tissue. Patients were treatment-naive with chronic HBV infection. The authors made TCR beta cDNA from approximately 490 ng total RNA with a constant-region primer. Slightly modified ARM-PCR, run as three nested multiplex PCR rounds, produced the TCR beta libraries. For around 11 cycles apiece, the opening two PCR rounds ran with TRBV1-TRBV30 forward primers and a C-beta reverse primer. TCRdb reanalysed the multiplex PCR reads using MiXCR and keeps one entry per CDR3 protein. The sample holds about 120,000 distinct CDR3 sequences, around 70% seen once. The data belong to a study of tumor-infiltrating lymphocytes in primary liver carcinoma. Study-wide context: The study included patients who were men and women aged 30 to 69 years. General study points: Tumor-adjacent and tumor-blood pairs shared less of their repertoires than tumor region pairs shared.

The CDR3 contains 17 residues. The germline CDR1 and CDR2 sequences are MDHEN and SYDVKM. The chain couples TRBV28 to TRBJ1-5; tentatively, D is TRBD1 (6 bases). The sequence derives from a woman aged 55 to 70 with primary liver carcinoma and hepatitis B virus infection. The material sequenced was tumor-adjacent normal liver tissue. The CDR3 spells CASNLVQGGLSNQSQHF. The CDR3 coding sequence is TGTGCCAGCAATTTGGTACAGGGCGGACTTAGCAATCAGTCCCAGCATTTT.